Each of the 5 T cell receptor beta chains below was sequenced from the same sample in a study of immune cell composition in non-small cell lung cancer. The method was immunoSEQ multiplex PCR; TCRdb's version includes in-frame clones alone and lacks a portion of them. Among some 14,000 clones listed, roughly 80% were seen once. The material sequenced was lung tumor tissue. The origin of the receptors is a human donor with non-small cell lung cancer.

This chain links TRBV18 with TRBJ2-1; D possibly corresponds to TRBD1 (6 bases). The CDR3 is 16 residues long. Trimming took 3 bases from V and 2 from J, leaving 14 bases between them. Germline assignment: CDR1 KGHSH and CDR2 LQKENI. The CDR3 DNA is TGTGCCAGCTCACCCTACCGGGACACAGCCTACAATGAGCAGTTCTTC. It is translated as CASSPYRDTAYNEQFF.

The chain is built from TRBV15 and TRBJ2-3; possibly TRBD2 for D (5 bases). With 0 bases removed from V and 10 bases from J, the gap between germline ends came to 14 bases. Germline-derived CDR1 and CDR2 are LNHNV and YYDKDF (reference sequence). CDR3 size: 14 residues. The CDR3 region has the DNA TGTGCCACCAGCAGAGAGGCTAGCTCTCCGTCGCAGTATTTT. Translating it yields CATSREASSPSQYF.

The chain combines TRBV7-3 with TRBJ1-1; the D is unclear. V lost 3 bases, J lost 1 base, and 6 bases lay in between. The germline CDR1 and CDR2 sequences are SGHTA and FQGTGA. There are 13 residues in the CDR3. The DNA of the CDR3 is TGTGCCAGCAGCTTGGACCCGAACACTGAAGCTTTCTTT. This encodes CASSLDPNTEAFF.

This chain joins TRBV28 and TRBJ2-5, with a possible D match to TRBD1 (5 bases). The CDR3 is 11 amino acids. CDR1 is MDHEN, CDR2 SYDVKM, per germline. Trimming left V 3 bases short and J 12 bases short, with 11 bases between. The CDR3 DNA sequence: TGTGCCAGCAGTTTGGGGCCTTGGGAGTACTTC. Its translation is CASSLGPWEYF.

J is TRBJ1-1 and V is TRBV5-1; D is ambiguous. Germline lookup yields CDR1 SGHRS and CDR2 YFSETQ. V dropped 5 bases and J dropped 5 bases, with 10 bases sitting between them. CDR3 length: 12 residues. CDR3 sequence (DNA): TGCGCCAGCAGTTTCACTCAGACTGAAGCTTTCTTT. Translation gives CASSFTQTEAFF.